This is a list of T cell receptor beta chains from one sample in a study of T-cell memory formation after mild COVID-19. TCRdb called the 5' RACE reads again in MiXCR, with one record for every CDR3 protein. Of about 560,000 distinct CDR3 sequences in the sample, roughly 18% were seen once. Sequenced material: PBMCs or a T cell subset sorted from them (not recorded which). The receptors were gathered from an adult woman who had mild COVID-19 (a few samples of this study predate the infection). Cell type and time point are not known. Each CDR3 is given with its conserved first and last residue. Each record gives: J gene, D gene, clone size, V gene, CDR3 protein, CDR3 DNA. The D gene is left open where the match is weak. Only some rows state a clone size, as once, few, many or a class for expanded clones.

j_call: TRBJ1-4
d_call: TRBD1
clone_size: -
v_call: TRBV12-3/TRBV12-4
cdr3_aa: CASSPTGDGSEKLFF
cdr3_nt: TGTGCCAGCAGTCCGACAGGGGATGGTAGTGAAAAACTGTTTTTT

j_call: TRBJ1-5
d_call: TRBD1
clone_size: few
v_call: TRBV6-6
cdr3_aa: CASQPGQDNQPQHF
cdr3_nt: TGTGCCAGTCAACCGGGACAGGACAATCAGCCCCAGCATTTT

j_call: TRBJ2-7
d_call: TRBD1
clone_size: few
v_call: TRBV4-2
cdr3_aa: CASSQATAGGSYEQYF
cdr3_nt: TGTGCCAGCAGCCAAGCCACGGCAGGGGGCAGCTACGAGCAGTACTTC

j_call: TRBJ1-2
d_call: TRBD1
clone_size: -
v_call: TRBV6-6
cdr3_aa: CAGQGLQGGYTF
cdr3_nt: TGTGCCGGACAGGGACTTCAGGGTGGCTACACCTTC

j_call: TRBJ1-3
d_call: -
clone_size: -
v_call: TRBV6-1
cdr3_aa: CASSEGFYSGNTIYF
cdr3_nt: TGTGCCAGCAGTGAAGGCTTTTACTCTGGAAACACCATATATTTT

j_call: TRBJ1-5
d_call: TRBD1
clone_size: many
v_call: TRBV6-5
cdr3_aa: CASRRTGGPAANQPQHF
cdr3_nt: TGTGCCAGCAGGAGGACAGGGGGTCCTGCGGCCAATCAGCCCCAGCATTTT

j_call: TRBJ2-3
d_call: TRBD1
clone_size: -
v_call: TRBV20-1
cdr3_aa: CSARLGTGSTDTQYF
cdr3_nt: TGCAGTGCCCGCTTAGGGACAGGGAGTACAGATACGCAGTATTTT

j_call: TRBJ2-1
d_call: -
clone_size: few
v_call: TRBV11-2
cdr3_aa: CASSLVWTGGNNEQFF
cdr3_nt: TGTGCCAGCAGCTTAGTGTGGACCGGGGGAAACAATGAGCAGTTCTTC

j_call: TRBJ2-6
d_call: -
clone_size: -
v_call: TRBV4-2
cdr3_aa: CASSRGQGTSDSGANVLTF
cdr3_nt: TGTGCCAGCAGCCGAGGACAAGGGACCAGTGACTCTGGGGCCAACGTCCTGACTTTC

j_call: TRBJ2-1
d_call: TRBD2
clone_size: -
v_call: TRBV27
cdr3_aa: CASIGAGGRTYNEQFF
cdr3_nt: TGTGCCAGCATAGGAGCGGGGGGTAGGACCTACAATGAGCAGTTCTTC

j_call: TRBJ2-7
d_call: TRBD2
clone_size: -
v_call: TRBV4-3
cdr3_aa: CASSQDVAGGAYEQYF
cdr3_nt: TGCGCCAGCAGCCAAGATGTAGCGGGAGGCGCCTACGAGCAGTACTTC

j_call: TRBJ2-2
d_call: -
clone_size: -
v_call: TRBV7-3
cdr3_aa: CASSPRAGVAGELFF
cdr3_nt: TGTGCCAGCAGCCCAAGAGCAGGGGTGGCCGGGGAGCTGTTTTTT

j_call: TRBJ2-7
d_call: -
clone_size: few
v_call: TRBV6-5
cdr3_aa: CASSYSEGNEQYF
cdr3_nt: TGTGCCAGCAGTTACTCTGAGGGGAACGAGCAGTACTTC

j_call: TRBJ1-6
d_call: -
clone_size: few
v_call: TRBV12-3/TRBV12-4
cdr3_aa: CASSRANSPLHF
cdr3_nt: TGTGCCAGCAGTCGAGCCAATTCACCCCTCCACTTT

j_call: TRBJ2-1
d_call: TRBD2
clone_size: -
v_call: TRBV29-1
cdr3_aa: CSGLSGAHYNEQFF
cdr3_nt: TGCAGCGGGCTTAGCGGGGCCCACTACAATGAGCAGTTCTTC

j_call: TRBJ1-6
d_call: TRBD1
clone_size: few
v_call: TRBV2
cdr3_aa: CASSQRSPGQNSPLHF
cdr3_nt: TGTGCCAGCAGCCAGAGGTCTCCGGGACAGAATTCACCCCTCCACTTT

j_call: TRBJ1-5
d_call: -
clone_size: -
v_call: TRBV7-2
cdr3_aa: CASSLISGRQPQHF
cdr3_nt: TGTGCCAGCAGCTTAATAAGTGGTCGTCAGCCCCAGCATTTT

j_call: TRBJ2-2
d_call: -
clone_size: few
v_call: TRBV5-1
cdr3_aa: CASTPGQNTGELFF
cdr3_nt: TGCGCCAGCACCCCTGGACAGAACACCGGGGAGCTGTTTTTT

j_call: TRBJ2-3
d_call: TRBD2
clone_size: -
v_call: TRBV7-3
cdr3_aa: CASSPAGSFSTDTQYF
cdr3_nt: TGTGCCAGCAGCCCAGCGGGGAGCTTTAGCACAGATACGCAGTATTTT

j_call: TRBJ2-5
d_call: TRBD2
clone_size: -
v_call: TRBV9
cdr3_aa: CASIVNSGAGQETQYF
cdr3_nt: TGTGCCAGCATCGTCAATAGCGGGGCGGGCCAAGAGACCCAGTACTTC

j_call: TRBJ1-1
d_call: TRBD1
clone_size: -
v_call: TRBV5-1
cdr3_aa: CASSRRGPGTEAFF
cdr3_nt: TGCGCCAGCAGCCGTAGGGGGCCGGGAACTGAAGCTTTCTTT

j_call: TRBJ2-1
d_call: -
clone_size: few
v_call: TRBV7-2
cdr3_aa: CASSLERQGSQFF
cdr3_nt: TGTGCCAGCAGCTTAGAGCGTCAGGGATCTCAGTTCTTC

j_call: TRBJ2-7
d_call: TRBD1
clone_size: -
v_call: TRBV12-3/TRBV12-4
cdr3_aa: CASSLDRSHEQYF
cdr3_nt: TGTGCCAGCAGTCTGGACAGGAGCCACGAGCAGTACTTC

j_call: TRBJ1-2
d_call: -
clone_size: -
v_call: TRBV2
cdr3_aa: CASSGGTGYGYTF
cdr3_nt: TGTGCCAGCAGTGGAGGGACGGGCTATGGCTACACCTTC

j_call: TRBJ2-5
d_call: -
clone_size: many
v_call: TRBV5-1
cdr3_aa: CASSLGSVQETQYF
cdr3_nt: TGCGCCAGCAGCTTGGGGTCAGTCCAAGAGACCCAGTACTTC

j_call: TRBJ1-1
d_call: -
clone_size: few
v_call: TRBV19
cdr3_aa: CASNKKGDTEAFF
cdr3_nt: TGTGCCAGTAACAAGAAAGGGGACACTGAAGCTTTCTTT

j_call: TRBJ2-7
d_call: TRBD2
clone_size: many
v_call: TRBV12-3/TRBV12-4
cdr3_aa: CASSLGLAAYEQYF
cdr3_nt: TGTGCCAGCAGTTTAGGGCTAGCGGCTTACGAGCAGTACTTC

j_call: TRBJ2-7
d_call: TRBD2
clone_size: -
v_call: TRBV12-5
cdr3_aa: CASGVGVAGVYEQYF
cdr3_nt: TGTGCTAGTGGGGTCGGGGTAGCGGGAGTCTACGAGCAGTACTTC

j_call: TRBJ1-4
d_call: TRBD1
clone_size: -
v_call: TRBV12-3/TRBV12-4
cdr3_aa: CASSTGGFEKLFF
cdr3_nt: TGTGCCAGCAGTACAGGGGGTTTTGAAAAACTGTTTTTT

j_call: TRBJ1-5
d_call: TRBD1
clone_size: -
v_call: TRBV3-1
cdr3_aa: CASSQEGQGFQPQHF
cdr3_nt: TGTGCCAGCAGCCAAGAGGGACAGGGATTTCAGCCCCAGCATTTT

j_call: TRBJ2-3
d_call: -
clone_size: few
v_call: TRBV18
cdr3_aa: CASSPPARGVLSADTQYF
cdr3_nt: TGTGCCAGCTCACCACCGGCCAGGGGGGTCCTAAGCGCAGATACGCAGTATTTT

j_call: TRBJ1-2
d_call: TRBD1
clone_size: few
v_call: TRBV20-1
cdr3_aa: CSARDSTGGYGYTF
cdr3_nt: TGCAGTGCTAGAGATTCCACAGGGGGCTATGGCTACACCTTC

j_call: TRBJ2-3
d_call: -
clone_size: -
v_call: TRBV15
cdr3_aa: CATSRGSGRGDTQYF
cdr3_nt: TGTGCCACCAGCAGGGGGAGCGGAAGGGGAGATACGCAGTATTTT

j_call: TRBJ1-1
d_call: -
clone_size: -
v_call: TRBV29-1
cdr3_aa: CSVRDSNTEAFF
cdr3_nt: TGCAGCGTTCGGGACTCGAACACTGAAGCTTTCTTT

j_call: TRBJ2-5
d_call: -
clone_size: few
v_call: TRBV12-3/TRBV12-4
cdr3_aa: CASSPGVEETQYF
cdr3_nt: TGTGCCAGCAGTCCAGGGGTCGAGGAGACCCAGTACTTC

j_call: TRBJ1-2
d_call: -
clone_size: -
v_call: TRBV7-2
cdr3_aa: CASSRETANYGYTF
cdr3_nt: TGTGCCAGCAGTAGAGAGACAGCTAACTATGGCTACACCTTC

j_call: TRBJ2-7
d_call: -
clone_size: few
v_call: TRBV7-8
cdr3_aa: CASSSPTGFYSYEQYF
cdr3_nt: TGTGCCAGCAGCTCTCCGACAGGCTTTTACTCCTACGAGCAGTACTTC

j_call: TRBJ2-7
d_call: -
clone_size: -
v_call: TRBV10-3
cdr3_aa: CAISEGTVASYEQYF
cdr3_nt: TGTGCCATCAGTGAAGGGACTGTCGCCTCCTACGAGCAGTACTTC

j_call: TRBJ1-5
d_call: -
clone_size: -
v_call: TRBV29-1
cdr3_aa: CSVESQVGQPQHF
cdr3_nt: TGCAGCGTTGAATCTCAGGTCGGACAGCCCCAGCATTTT

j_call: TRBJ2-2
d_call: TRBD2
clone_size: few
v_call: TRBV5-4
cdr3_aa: CASSLGPGLADTGELFF
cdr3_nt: TGTGCCAGCAGCTTGGGCCCGGGACTAGCGGACACCGGGGAGCTGTTTTTT

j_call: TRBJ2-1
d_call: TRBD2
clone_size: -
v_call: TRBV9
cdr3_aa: CASSVAKRGGSYNEQFF
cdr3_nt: TGTGCCAGCAGCGTAGCTAAACGGGGGGGCTCCTACAATGAGCAGTTCTTC

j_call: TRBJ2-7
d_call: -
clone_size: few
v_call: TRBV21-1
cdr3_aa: CASSKTGGKPYEQYF
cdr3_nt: TGTGCCAGCAGCAAGACAGGGGGAAAGCCCTACGAGCAGTACTTC